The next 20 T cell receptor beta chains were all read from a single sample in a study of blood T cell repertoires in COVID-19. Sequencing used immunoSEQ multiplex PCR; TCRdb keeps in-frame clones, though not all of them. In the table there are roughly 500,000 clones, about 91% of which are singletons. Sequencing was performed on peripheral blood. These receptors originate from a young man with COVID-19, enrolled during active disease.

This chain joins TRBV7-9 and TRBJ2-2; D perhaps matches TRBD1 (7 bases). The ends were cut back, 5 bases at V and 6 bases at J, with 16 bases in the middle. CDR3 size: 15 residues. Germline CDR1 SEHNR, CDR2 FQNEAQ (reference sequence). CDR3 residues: CASSVRGTVSGELFF. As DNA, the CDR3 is TGTGCCAGCAGCGTTCGCGGGACAGTATCCGGGGAGCTGTTTTTT. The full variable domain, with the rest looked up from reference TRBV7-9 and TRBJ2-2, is DTGVSQNPRHKITKRGQNVTFRCDPISEHNRLYWYRQTLGQGPEFLTYFQNEAQLEKSRLLSDRFSAERPKGSFSTLEIQRTEQGDSAMYLCASSVRGTVSGELFFGEGSRLTVL.

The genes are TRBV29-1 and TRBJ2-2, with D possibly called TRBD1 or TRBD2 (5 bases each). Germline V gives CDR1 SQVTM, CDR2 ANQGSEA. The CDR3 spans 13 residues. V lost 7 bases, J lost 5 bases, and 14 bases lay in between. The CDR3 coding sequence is TGCAGCGGGGGGTCAGGTTGGACCGGGGAGCTGTTTTTT. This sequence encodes CSGGSGWTGELFF.

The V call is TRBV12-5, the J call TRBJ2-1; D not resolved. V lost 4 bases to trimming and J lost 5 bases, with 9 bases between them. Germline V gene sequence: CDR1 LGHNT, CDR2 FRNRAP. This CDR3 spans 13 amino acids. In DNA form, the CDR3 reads TGTGCTAGTGGTTCACAGATGGACAATGAGCAGTTCTTC. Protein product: CASGSQMDNEQFF.

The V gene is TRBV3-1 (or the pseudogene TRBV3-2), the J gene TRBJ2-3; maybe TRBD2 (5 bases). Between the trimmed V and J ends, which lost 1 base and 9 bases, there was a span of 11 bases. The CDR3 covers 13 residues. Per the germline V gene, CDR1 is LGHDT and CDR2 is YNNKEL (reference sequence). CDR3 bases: TGTGCCAGCAGCCAAGGACGAAGAGGGACGCAGTATTTT. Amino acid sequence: CASSQGRRGTQYF.

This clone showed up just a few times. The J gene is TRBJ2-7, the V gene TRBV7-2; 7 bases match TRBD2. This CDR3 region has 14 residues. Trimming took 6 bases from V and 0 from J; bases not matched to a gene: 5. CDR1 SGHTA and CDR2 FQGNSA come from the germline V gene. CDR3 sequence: CASRPGGSSYEQYF. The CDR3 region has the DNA TGTGCCAGCAGGCCCGGGGGGAGCTCCTACGAGCAGTACTTC.

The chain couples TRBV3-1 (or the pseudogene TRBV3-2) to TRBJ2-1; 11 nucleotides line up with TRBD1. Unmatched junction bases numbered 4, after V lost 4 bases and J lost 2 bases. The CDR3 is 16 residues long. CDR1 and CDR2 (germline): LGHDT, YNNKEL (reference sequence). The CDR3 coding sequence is TGTGCCAGCAGCCCGTTGGGACAGGGGGCCTACAATGAGCAGTTCTTC. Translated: CASSPLGQGAYNEQFF.

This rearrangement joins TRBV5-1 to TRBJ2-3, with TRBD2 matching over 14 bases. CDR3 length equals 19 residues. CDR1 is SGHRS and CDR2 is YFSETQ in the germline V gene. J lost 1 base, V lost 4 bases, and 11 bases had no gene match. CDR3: CASSETGTSGSWGTDTQYF. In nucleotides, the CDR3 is TGCGCCAGCAGCGAAACCGGGACTAGCGGGAGTTGGGGCACAGATACGCAGTATTTT.

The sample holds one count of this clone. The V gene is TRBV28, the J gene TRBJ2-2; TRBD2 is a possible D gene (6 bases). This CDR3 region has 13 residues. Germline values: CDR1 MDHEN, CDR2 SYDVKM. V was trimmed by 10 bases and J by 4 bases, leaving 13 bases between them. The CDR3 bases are TGTGCCACCCGGGCGGGGTTCACCGGGGAGCTGTTTTTT. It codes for CATRAGFTGELFF.

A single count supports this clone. The CDR3: CASSLTPRSAGGLTNTGELFF. CDR3 DNA sequence: TGTGCCAGCAGCTTAACTCCCCGCTCCGCGGGAGGATTAACGAACACCGGGGAGCTGTTTTTT. This chain joins TRBV7-3 and TRBJ2-2; TRBD2 aligns across 8 bases. J lost 0 bases, V lost 0 bases, and 15 bases had no gene match. This CDR3 is built from 21 residues. The V gene's germline CDR1 is SGHTA and CDR2 FQGTGA.

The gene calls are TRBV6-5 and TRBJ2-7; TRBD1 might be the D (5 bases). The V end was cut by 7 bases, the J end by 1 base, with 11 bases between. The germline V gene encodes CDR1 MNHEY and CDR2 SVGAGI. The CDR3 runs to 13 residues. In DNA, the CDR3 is TGTGCCAGCATCAAAACAGGTTCCTACGAGCAGTACTTC. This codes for CASIKTGSYEQYF.

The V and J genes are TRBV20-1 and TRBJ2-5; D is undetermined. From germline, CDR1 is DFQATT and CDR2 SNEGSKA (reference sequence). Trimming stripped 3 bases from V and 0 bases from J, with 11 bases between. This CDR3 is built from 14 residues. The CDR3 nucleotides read TGCAGTGCTAGTCCCCAGCGTTACCAAGAGACCCAGTACTTC. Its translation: CSASPQRYQETQYF.

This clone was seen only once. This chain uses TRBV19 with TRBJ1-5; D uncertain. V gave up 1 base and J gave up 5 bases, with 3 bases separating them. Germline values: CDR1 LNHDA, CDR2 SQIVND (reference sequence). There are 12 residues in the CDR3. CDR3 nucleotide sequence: TGTGCCAGTAGTATAGCGGATCAGCCCCAGCATTTT. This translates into CASSIADQPQHF.

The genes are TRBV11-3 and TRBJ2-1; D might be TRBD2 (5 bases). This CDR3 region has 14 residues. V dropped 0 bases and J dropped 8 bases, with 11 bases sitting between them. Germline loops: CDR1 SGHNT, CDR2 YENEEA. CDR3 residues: CASSLEGVLDEQFF. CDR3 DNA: TGTGCCAGCAGCTTAGAGGGAGTTTTGGATGAGCAGTTCTTC.

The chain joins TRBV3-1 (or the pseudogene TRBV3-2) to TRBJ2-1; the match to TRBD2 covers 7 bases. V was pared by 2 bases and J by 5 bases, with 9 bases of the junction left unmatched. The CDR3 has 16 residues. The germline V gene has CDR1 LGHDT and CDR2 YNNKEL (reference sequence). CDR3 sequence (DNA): TGTGCCAGCAGCCAAAGCTGGTCTAGCGGAGACAATGAGCAGTTCTTC. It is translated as CASSQSWSSGDNEQFF.

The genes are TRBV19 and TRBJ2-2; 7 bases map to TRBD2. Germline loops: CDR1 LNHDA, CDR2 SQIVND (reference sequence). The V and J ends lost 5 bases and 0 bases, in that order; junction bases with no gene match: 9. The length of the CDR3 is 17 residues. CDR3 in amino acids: CASSVILAASNTGELFF. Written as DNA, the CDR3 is TGTGCCAGTAGTGTGATTCTAGCGGCTTCGAACACCGGGGAGCTGTTTTTT.

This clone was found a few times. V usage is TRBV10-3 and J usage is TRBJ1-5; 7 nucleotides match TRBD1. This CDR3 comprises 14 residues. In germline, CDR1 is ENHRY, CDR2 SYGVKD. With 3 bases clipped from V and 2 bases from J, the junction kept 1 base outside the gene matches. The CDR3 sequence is CAISDQGGNQPQHF. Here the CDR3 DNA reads TGTGCCATCAGTGACCAGGGGGGCAATCAGCCCCAGCATTTT.

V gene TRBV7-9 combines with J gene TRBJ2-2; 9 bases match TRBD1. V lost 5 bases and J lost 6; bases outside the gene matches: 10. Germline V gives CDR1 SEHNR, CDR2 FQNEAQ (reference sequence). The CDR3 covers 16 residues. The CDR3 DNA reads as TGTGCCAGCAGCCCCGTGGGGACAGGGCTCTCCGGGGAGCTGTTTTTT. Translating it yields CASSPVGTGLSGELFF.

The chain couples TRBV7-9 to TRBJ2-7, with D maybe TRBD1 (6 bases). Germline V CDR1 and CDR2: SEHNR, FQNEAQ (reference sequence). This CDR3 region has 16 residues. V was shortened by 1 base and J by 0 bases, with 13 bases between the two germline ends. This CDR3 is CASSLDAGDLSYEQYF. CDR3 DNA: TGTGCCAGCAGCTTAGATGCAGGGGATCTCTCCTACGAGCAGTACTTC. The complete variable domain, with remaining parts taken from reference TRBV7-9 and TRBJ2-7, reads DTGVSQNPRHKITKRGQNVTFRCDPISEHNRLYWYRQTLGQGPEFLTYFQNEAQLEKSRLLSDRFSAERPKGSFSTLEIQRTEQGDSAMYLCASSLDAGDLSYEQYFGPGTRLTVT.

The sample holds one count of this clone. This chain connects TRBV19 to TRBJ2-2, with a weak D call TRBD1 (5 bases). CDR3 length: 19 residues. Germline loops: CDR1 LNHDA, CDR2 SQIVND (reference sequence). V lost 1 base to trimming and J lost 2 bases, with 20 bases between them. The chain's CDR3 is CASSIVGVGATTNTGELFF. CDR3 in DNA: TGTGCCAGTAGTATAGTGGGCGTAGGGGCTACAACAAACACCGGGGAGCTGTTTTTT.

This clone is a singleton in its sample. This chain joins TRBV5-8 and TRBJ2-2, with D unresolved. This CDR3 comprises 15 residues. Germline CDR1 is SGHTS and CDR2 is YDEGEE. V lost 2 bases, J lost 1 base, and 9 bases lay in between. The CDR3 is CASSFSGLNTGELFF. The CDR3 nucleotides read TGTGCCAGCAGCTTCTCCGGTTTGAACACCGGGGAGCTGTTTTTT.